The source of this T cell receptor (beta chain) is a study of shared clonotypes between healthy human individuals. Germline V gene sequence: CDR1 MNHNY, CDR2 SVGAGI (reference sequence). The CDR3 length is 14 residues. V lost 4 bases and J lost 1, with 8 bases in between. Assay: immunoSEQ multiplex PCR; the TCRdb copy retains only in-frame clones and omits some. Here the sample spans about a million clones, about 74% being singletons. The sequence was collected from a man aged 18 to 30 in good health. The chain uses TRBV6-6 and TRBJ1-3, with a weak D call TRBD1 (6 bases). Sequencing was carried out using memory CD4+ T cells sorted from blood. Subset given: CD45RA-negative fraction. CDR3 amino acids: CASSSTGSGNTIYF. CDR3 DNA: TGTGCCAGCAGTTCAACAGGGTCTGGAAACACCATATATTTT.